This T cell receptor (beta chain) is drawn from a study of T cell responses to AZD1222 COVID-19 vaccine (dated by TCRdb to the early 2020s). For context, the study as a whole: AZD1222 recipients with second doses at about 4 weeks or about 12 weeks were pooled, because spike-specific TCR depth and breadth did not differ between schedules. Trial participants were enrolled by age into subgroups of 18-55, 56-69 and 70-plus years, and approximately 150, 30 and 60 TCR-sequenced participants, respectively, were included in these subgroups. A total of more than 230 trial participants underwent TCR sequencing, of whom around 200 received two doses of AZD1222 and about 26 received two doses of the MenACWY control vaccine.

V and J lose 9 bases and 5 bases, and a span of 31 bases separates them. The CDR3 goes from the cysteine to the phenylalanine over 18 residues. Only the CDR3 region is kept as DNA, spanning 54 bases read in frame from base 1. The germline V gene (reference sequence) specifies LNHDA as CDR1 and SQIVND as CDR2. Points the paper makes about the study in general: The vaccine-associated CD4 TCRs covered the entire spike protein, and the dominant responses fell in regions 160-218 and 743-854. After two AZD1222 doses, spike-specific TCR breadth and depth were significantly higher than at day 0 and than in MenACWY recipients. In the small 56-69-year group, the increase in depth fell short of significance, most likely because of low power. Because no day 14 peak-response samples were available, repertoires were characterized only after the peak T cell response. Participants were mostly white British and included more females than males, and it was suggested by the authors that clonal diversity may have been underestimated. Reportedly, close to half of the unique spike-specific TCRs recognized epitopes lying outside the regions that are mutated in the B.1.351 and B.1.1.7 variants. Conclusions about previously exposed vaccinees are limited because only a handful of AZD1222 recipients were SARS-CoV-2 seropositive at baseline.

About this clone: Its recognized antigen is unknown. No base quality information exists; no much larger clone differs at one position.

The CDR3 regions of human TCRbeta chains were analyzed by immunosequencing. Regarding the original processing steps: Repertoire TCRs were matched against a reference library of SARS-CoV-2-specific TCRs generated with the MIRA antigen-specificity platform. Breadth was defined as the fraction of unique TCRs that were SARS-CoV-2-associated, and depth was defined as the fraction of total T cells that were SARS-CoV-2-associated. Using the MIRA data, each spike-specific TCR was assigned both to the spike region to which the TCR was reactive and to a CD4 or CD8 class. Log10-transformed breadth and depth values were compared by one-way ANOVA with Sidak's multiple comparisons tests. This immuneACCESS table, as held by TCRdb, lists in-frame sequences with V and J called but not all clones. Of the missing ones, under half trace to an unresolved V gene in checked studies; the others have no known cause. V and J calls plus clone size are reproduced from that table; the DNA served to infer D and trimming. Counted in this sample were approximately 71,000 clones; around 80% of them appeared once. The ten biggest clones cover roughly an eighth of the sample.

According to the study, the label for this sample's time point signals: baseline before first vaccination. Vaccinee samples came from UK trials COV001 and COV002, including a single-blind randomized controlled phase 2/3 trial of AZD1222 (ChAdOx1 nCoV-19) in healthy adults. For TCRbeta chain sequencing, PBMC samples from trial participants were taken at day 0 and at day 28 after the second dose. The sequence joins TRBV19 to TRBJ1-2; the D segment cannot be called with confidence. This sample comprised peripheral blood, obtained on day 0 of AZD1222 vaccination. This TCR was sampled from an adult in good health. The CDR3 in this case is CASDDEGSGGRFGYGYTF. The DNA is as follows: TGTGCCAGCGACGACGAGGGTTCCGGAGGGCGGTTTGGATATGGCTACACCTTC.